A selection of T cell receptor beta chains follows, all from one sample in a study of regulatory T cells in long-lasting Graves disease. TCRdb recomputed calls from the multiplex PCR reads with MiXCR, one row per CDR3 protein. The sample lists 400,000 to 650,000 distinct CDR3 sequences; 15% to 20% were seen once. This sample was also put to use in a study of T cells in Graves' hyperthyroidism and ophthalmopathy.

The sample here was peripheral blood mononuclear cells (PBMCs), taken at new diagnosis, from a patient treated with antithyroid drugs. All receptors derive from a woman aged 35-60 years with Graves disease. The CDR3 runs from the conserved cysteine through the conserved F or W. A D gene is named only where the DNA matches it firmly. The listing skips clone size in some rows; elsewhere it reads once, few, many or a size class.

D: TRBD1
size: .
J: TRBJ1-1
V: TRBV3-1
CDR3: CASSHLGALTGRNTEAFF
DNA: TGTGCCAGCAGCCACCTAGGGGCCCTGACAGGGAGGAACACTGAAGCTTTCTTT

D: .
size: .
J: TRBJ1-4
V: TRBV6-2/TRBV6-3
CDR3: CASSYDSGATNEKLFF
DNA: TGTGCCAGCAGTTATGACTCTGGAGCAACTAATGAAAAACTGTTTTTT

D: .
size: many
J: TRBJ2-1
V: TRBV2
CDR3: CASSVNYNEQFF
DNA: TGTGCCAGCAGTGTGAACTACAATGAGCAGTTCTTC

D: .
size: many
J: TRBJ2-5
V: TRBV27
CDR3: CASRRTGGPGETQYF
DNA: TGTGCCAGCAGGAGGACGGGGGGCCCGGGAGAGACCCAGTACTTC

D: TRBD1
size: many
J: TRBJ1-2
V: TRBV13
CDR3: CASSMKPGQSYGYTF
DNA: TGTGCCAGCAGCATGAAACCGGGACAGAGCTATGGCTACACCTTC

D: TRBD2
size: few
J: TRBJ2-5
V: TRBV5-6
CDR3: CASSWGAGPTKETQYF
DNA: TGTGCCAGCAGCTGGGGAGCGGGGCCTACTAAAGAGACCCAGTACTTC

D: TRBD1
size: many
J: TRBJ2-7
V: TRBV7-2
CDR3: CASSPQGALSYEQYF
DNA: TGTGCCAGCAGCCCGCAGGGGGCTCTGAGCTACGAGCAGTACTTC

D: TRBD2
size: many
J: TRBJ2-3
V: TRBV11-2
CDR3: CASSTLAGGVPGTQYF
DNA: TGTGCCAGCAGCACCTTAGCGGGGGGGGTTCCAGGTACGCAGTATTTT

D: TRBD1
size: few
J: TRBJ1-2
V: TRBV29-1
CDR3: CSVLTTGGYGYTF
DNA: TGCAGCGTACTCACGACAGGGGGATATGGCTACACCTTC

D: TRBD1
size: .
J: TRBJ1-4
V: TRBV6-5
CDR3: CASSYLGQGFSNEKLFF
DNA: TGTGCCAGCAGTTATCTGGGACAGGGATTTAGTAATGAAAAACTGTTTTTT

D: .
size: .
J: TRBJ1-4
V: TRBV3-1
CDR3: CASSQGLQGNEKLFF
DNA: TGTGCCAGCAGCCAAGGTCTCCAGGGTAATGAAAAACTGTTTTTT

D: .
size: .
J: TRBJ2-5
V: TRBV19
CDR3: CASSMGRGRGETQYF
DNA: TGTGCCAGTAGTATGGGTCGGGGGCGGGGAGAGACCCAGTACTTC

D: .
size: few
J: TRBJ2-7
V: TRBV6-2/TRBV6-3
CDR3: CASSYQGGVYEQYF
DNA: TGTGCCAGCAGTTACCAGGGGGGTGTCTACGAGCAGTACTTC

D: .
size: .
J: TRBJ2-1
V: TRBV15
CDR3: CATSRVVNEQFF
DNA: TGTGCCACCAGCAGAGTGGTCAATGAGCAGTTCTTC

D: .
size: .
J: TRBJ1-1
V: TRBV30
CDR3: CAWRQALGTEAFF
DNA: TGTGCCTGGCGGCAGGCGTTGGGCACTGAAGCTTTCTTT

D: TRBD1
size: .
J: TRBJ1-1
V: TRBV4-1
CDR3: CASSQDQDRGYRAFF
DNA: TGCGCCAGCAGCCAAGACCAGGACAGGGGGTATCGAGCTTTCTTT

D: .
size: few
J: TRBJ2-7
V: TRBV6-1
CDR3: CASSPRGGFSYEQYF
DNA: TGTGCCAGCAGCCCTAGGGGGGGTTTCTCCTACGAGCAGTACTTC

D: TRBD1
size: .
J: TRBJ2-7
V: TRBV5-1
CDR3: CASSLTGTGTTYEQYF
DNA: TGCGCCAGCAGTTTGACCGGGACAGGGACAACCTACGAGCAGTACTTC

D: .
size: many
J: TRBJ1-5
V: TRBV20-1
CDR3: CSARDGDPYSNQPQHF
DNA: TGCAGTGCTAGAGACGGGGACCCTTATAGCAATCAGCCCCAGCATTTT

D: TRBD2
size: few
J: TRBJ2-5
V: TRBV20-1
CDR3: CSAFSGGGAETQYF
DNA: TGCAGTGCCTTTAGCGGGGGGGGGGCAGAGACCCAGTACTTC

D: .
size: many
J: TRBJ1-5
V: TRBV6-1
CDR3: CASTPGINQPQHF
DNA: TGTGCCAGCACCCCAGGTATCAATCAGCCCCAGCATTTT

D: .
size: few
J: TRBJ1-5
V: TRBV12-3/TRBV12-4
CDR3: CASTLGGAGQPQHF
DNA: TGTGCCAGCACGCTGGGGGGCGCGGGACAGCCCCAGCATTTT

D: .
size: many
J: TRBJ2-7
V: TRBV9
CDR3: CASSEGATYEQYF
DNA: TGTGCCAGCAGCGAAGGGGCTACCTACGAGCAGTACTTC